This T cell receptor (beta chain) originates from a study of blood T cell repertoires in COVID-19. Looking at the study overall: Specimens from acute and convalescent COVID-19 originated in the United States, Italy and Spain. Nucleic acid was either cDNA or gDNA, and it came from T cells, B-cell-depleted T cells, or PBMCs.

Authors' processing steps: For nucleated cells, counts were estimated from reference gene primer amplification. Sequencing was performed with immunoSEQ multiplex PCR; in TCRdb, only in-frame clones are kept and a portion is missing. V and J calls and clone size are those listed in that table; D and trimming were worked out from the DNA. The profile shows roughly 230,000 clones, about 88% of them singletons. Trimming took 6 bases from V and 8 from J; bases not matched to a gene: 4. The CDR3 runs 12 residues. The receptor's source is a man aged 70 or older with acute or convalescent COVID-19. The sample comprised peripheral blood. The V gene is TRBV12-3 or TRBV12-4, the J gene TRBJ2-1; 7 bases are shared with TRBD2. The CDR3 region has the DNA TGTGCCAGCAGGGGGGGGGTCCATGAGCAGTTCTTC. It codes for CASRGGVHEQFF.